These T cell receptor beta chains were read from a single sample in a study of T cell responses to AZD1222 COVID-19 vaccine. Produced via immunoSEQ multiplex PCR; TCRdb's table is partial and in-frame only. Of approximately 120,000 clones listed, about nine tenths are singletons. The sequences come from peripheral blood, collected on day 0 of AZD1222 vaccination. All receptors derive from an adult in good health. Both conserved end residues are part of each CDR3. The D gene is left open where the match is weak. Rows give clone size only sometimes, using once, few, many, or a class for an expanded clone.

J,size,D,V,DNA,CDR3
TRBJ1-2,-,TRBD1,TRBV18,TGTGCCAGCTCACCGACAGGGATAGACTATGGCTACACCTTC,CASSPTGIDYGYTF
TRBJ1-6,-,-,TRBV20-1,TGCAGTGCTAGTGGCAGGAGCTCCTATAATTCACCCCTCCACTTT,CSASGRSSYNSPLHF
TRBJ2-7,-,-,TRBV7-9,TGTGCCAGCCAGGAGCGTACTCCCCCCTACGAGCAGTACTTC,CASQERTPPYEQYF
TRBJ1-1,-,TRBD1,TRBV18,TGTGCCAGCTCACTACAGGGGGTGCTTATGAACACTGAAGCTTTCTTT,CASSLQGVLMNTEAFF
TRBJ1-1,-,-,TRBV3-1/TRBV3-2,TGTGCCAGCAGCCTCCGGCAGAGGAACACTGAAGCTTTCTTT,CASSLRQRNTEAFF
TRBJ2-7,-,TRBD2,TRBV28,TGTGCCAGCAACGAACTACTAGCGGGAGGTGCCGAGCAGTACTTC,CASNELLAGGAEQYF
TRBJ1-1,-,-,TRBV3-1/TRBV3-2,TGTGCCAGCAGCCAGTTAGCACGGGCTTTCTTT,CASSQLARAFF
TRBJ2-7,-,-,TRBV6-1,TGTGCCAGCAGTGAAGCTTGGGGACGGGACTCCTACGAGCAGTACTTC,CASSEAWGRDSYEQYF
TRBJ2-6,-,-,TRBV7-9,TGTGCCAGCAGCGCCCCCGGGGCCAACGTCCTGACTTTC,CASSAPGANVLTF
TRBJ2-3,-,TRBD2,TRBV6-2/TRBV6-3,TGTGCCAGCAGCACCGGGACTAGCAGCACAGATACGCAGTATTTT,CASSTGTSSTDTQYF
TRBJ1-4,-,-,TRBV6-1,TGTGCCAGCAGTGAGGACCGGGGCGTGGGGAATGAAAAACTGTTTTTT,CASSEDRGVGNEKLFF
TRBJ1-4,-,-,TRBV18,TGTGCCAGCTCACCCGGGACCGCTCGCGGGGAAAAACTGTTTTTT,CASSPGTARGEKLFF
TRBJ2-2,-,-,TRBV6-6,TGTGCCAGCAGTCACGGGACTTTGAACACCGGGGAGCTGTTTTTT,CASSHGTLNTGELFF
TRBJ1-3,once,-,TRBV6-5,TGTGCCAGCGGTAGCCCTAGATCCGGAAACACCATATATTTT,CASGSPRSGNTIYF
TRBJ2-5,-,-,TRBV5-4,TGTGCCAGCAGCTTCTCTGATCGAGAGACCCAGTACTTC,CASSFSDRETQYF
TRBJ1-6,-,-,TRBV1,TGCACCAGCAGCGCTCGACTCCTTCGCAAATCACCCCTCCACTTT,CTSSARLLRKSPLHF
TRBJ1-5,-,-,TRBV6-6,TGTGCCAGCAGTAACTGGGGGTCCAGAGGGTATCAGCCCCAGCATTTT,CASSNWGSRGYQPQHF
TRBJ1-2,-,-,TRBV6-5,TGTGCCAGCAGCTCAAGGGGACTGAACTATGGCTACACCTTC,CASSSRGLNYGYTF